This T cell receptor (beta chain) is from a study of OX40 agonist ivuxolimab in advanced cancers. The CDR3 is made up of 16 amino acids. V gave up 5 bases and J gave up 5 bases; unmatched junction bases: 7. The germline V gene encodes CDR1 SGHVS and CDR2 FNYEAQ. Method: immunoSEQ multiplex PCR; TCRdb's copy keeps in-frame clones and lacks some. The sample yields about 30,000 clones, roughly three quarters seen once. The source material was CD4+ or CD8+ T cells sorted from blood, sampled in a trial of the OX40 agonist ivuxolimab. The chain links TRBV7-6 to TRBJ2-2; TRBD1 aligns across 11 bases. The sequence came from an adult with an advanced solid tumor such as melanoma, head and neck, liver or kidney cancer. CDR3 sequence reads: CASSARTGGETGELFF. CDR3 DNA: TGTGCCAGCAGCGCGAGGACAGGGGGCGAGACCGGGGAGCTGTTTTTT.